Shown below are 25 T cell receptor beta chains from a single sample sequenced in a study of T cell changes during pregnancy in multiple sclerosis. TCRdb's copy holds only in-frame clones and misses some; the assay was immunoSEQ multiplex PCR. Altogether 35,000 to 40,000 clones are present, about 88% being singletons, with the ten largest covering about 5.2%. The sequencing used peripheral blood, collected in the third trimester of pregnancy. The receptors originated from a female donor in good health, enrolled as a control in a pregnancy study.

CDR3 bases: TGTGCCAGCACCCAGGGTCTTAAACCCCTCCACTTT. Protein product: CASTQGLKPLHF. The genes are TRBV27 and TRBJ1-6; tentative D call: TRBD1 (5 bases). The ends were cut back, 7 bases at V and 12 bases at J, with 13 bases in the middle. Germline values: CDR1 MNHEY, CDR2 SMNVEV (reference sequence). This CDR3 has 12 residues.

The J gene is TRBJ1-1, the V gene TRBV19; 9 bases are shared with TRBD1. Looked up from germline, CDR1 is LNHDA and CDR2 is SQIVND (reference sequence). CDR3 length: 13 residues. V was pared by 3 bases and J by 9 bases, with 5 bases of the junction left unmatched. This chain's CDR3 is CASSIGNRGQAFF. DNA for the CDR3: TGTGCCAGTAGTATTGGGAACAGGGGGCAAGCTTTCTTT.

The rearrangement uses TRBV5-6 and TRBJ1-3; 7 bases fit TRBD1. Germline CDR1 is SGHDT and CDR2 is YYEEEE. The CDR3 has 16 amino acids. After removal of 0 bases from V and 4 bases from J, the junction contained 7 bases not matched to a gene. The CDR3 sequence is CASSLAPTGSGNTIYF. CDR3 nucleotide sequence: TGTGCCAGCAGCTTGGCCCCGACAGGGTCCGGAAACACCATATATTTT.

CDR3 coding DNA: TGTGCCAGCAGTGAAGACGGCGGGGGGGCCTACGAGCAGTACTTC. Translated: CASSEDGGGAYEQYF. This chain joins TRBV6-1 and TRBJ2-7; 9 bases line up with TRBD2. Losses at the gene ends were 1 base for V and 2 bases for J; bases not matched to a gene: 3. The CDR3 sequence is 15 residues long. CDR1 is MNHNS, CDR2 SASEGT, per germline.

J is TRBJ1-1 and V is TRBV6-1; 9 bases fit TRBD1. The V gene end was trimmed by 1 base and the J gene end by 8 bases; junction bases not matched to a gene: 5. Germline CDR1 MNHNS, CDR2 SASEGT. The CDR3 contains 14 residues. In DNA, the CDR3 is TGTGCCAGCAGTGAAGGGGATGGGACAGGGGAAGCTTTCTTT. Protein sequence: CASSEGDGTGEAFF.

The CDR3 spells CASSVTGAGYGEQYF. The CDR3 bases are TGTGCCAGCAGCGTAACAGGGGCGGGATATGGCGAGCAGTACTTC. The chain couples TRBV5-8 to TRBJ2-7; D perhaps matches TRBD1 (7 bases). V lost 4 bases, J lost 6 bases, and 20 bases lay in between. The CDR3 sequence is 15 residues long. The germline gives CDR1 SGHTS, CDR2 YDEGEE.

The chain uses TRBV5-5 and TRBJ1-5; D might be TRBD1 (6 bases). CDR3 length: 16 residues. Trimming removed 4 bases at V and 4 bases at J, with 18 bases between. Germline-derived CDR1 and CDR2 are SGHKS and YYEKEE (reference sequence). For the CDR3, the DNA is TGTGCCAGCAGCCGCGGGGGGGGCAATTGGAATCAGCCCCAGCATTTT. Amino acids: CASSRGGGNWNQPQHF.

This chain uses TRBV27 with TRBJ1-2; no reliable D call. V shed 6 bases and J shed 0 bases, with 14 bases lying between them. The CDR3 extends over 15 amino acids. From germline, CDR1 is MNHEY and CDR2 SMNVEV (reference sequence). The CDR3 protein is CASSHGPGTNYGYTF. CDR3 DNA sequence: TGTGCCAGCAGCCATGGACCGGGAACTAACTATGGCTACACCTTC.

V gene TRBV29-1 combines with J gene TRBJ1-2; 9 nucleotides match TRBD1. This CDR3 has 13 amino acids. With V trimmed by 7 bases and J by 8 bases, 11 bases remained unmatched. Germline V gene sequence: CDR1 SQVTM, CDR2 ANQGSEA. The chain's CDR3 is CSAPQQGAEGYTF. The DNA of the CDR3 is TGCAGCGCACCTCAACAGGGGGCGGAAGGCTACACCTTC. Together with reference TRBV29-1 and TRBJ1-2, the CDR3 gives the full variable domain: SAVISQKPSRDICQRGTSLTIQCQVDSQVTMMFWYRQQPGQSLTLIATANQGSEATYESGFVIDKFPISRPNLTFSTLTVSNMSPEDSSIYLCSAPQQGAEGYTFGSGTRLTVV.

Only one count was recorded for this clone. The rearrangement joins TRBV5-4 to TRBJ1-1, with D unresolved. Germline values: CDR1 SGHNT, CDR2 YYREEE (reference sequence). Trimming took off 8 bases at V and 4 bases at J, with 12 bases between the two ends. This CDR3 is built from 12 residues. CDR3 in amino acids: CASYRAGTEAFF. DNA of the CDR3: TGTGCCAGTTACCGGGCGGGCACTGAAGCTTTCTTT.

V is TRBV27 and J is TRBJ2-7; the match to TRBD2 covers 7 bases. Germline V gene data show CDR1 as MNHEY and CDR2 as SMNVEV (reference sequence). The CDR3 is made up of 17 amino acids. J gave up 9 bases and V 5 bases, and 22 bases lay outside the gene matches. The CDR3 DNA sequence: TGTGCCAGCAGTATATTCGGATCGGGCAGCGGGACCCACACGCAGTACTTC. Protein product: CASSIFGSGSGTHTQYF.

This chain uses TRBV5-4 with TRBJ2-1, with D perhaps matching TRBD2 (6 bases). Germline V lookup: CDR1 SGHNT, CDR2 YYREEE (reference sequence). Trimming stripped 0 bases from V and 8 bases from J, with 15 bases between. The CDR3 covers 15 residues. CDR3 bases: TGTGCCAGCAGCTTGGAGGCAGGGAGGCACCATGAGCAGTTCTTC. It codes for CASSLEAGRHHEQFF.

The sample holds one count of this clone. The gene calls are TRBV5-4 and TRBJ2-7, with a weak D call TRBD2 (5 bases). Looked up from germline, CDR1 is SGHNT and CDR2 is YYREEE (reference sequence). The V end lost 2 bases, the J end lost 4 bases, and 16 bases lay between the germline ends. The CDR3 loop spans 15 amino acids. CDR3 sequence: CASSFAGPNGYEQYF. As DNA, the CDR3 is TGTGCCAGCAGCTTCGCGGGCCCCAATGGATACGAGCAGTACTTC.

The chain recombines TRBV6-5 with TRBJ2-2; D call uncertain. The CDR3 runs to 12 residues. Germline assignment: CDR1 MNHEY and CDR2 SVGAGI. The V and J ends lost 2 bases and 6 bases respectively, with 4 bases between them. The DNA of the CDR3 is TGTGCCAGCAGTTACGCGGCCGGGGAGCTGTTTTTT. Translation: CASSYAAGELFF.

V is TRBV28 and J is TRBJ2-7, with 13 bases aligning to TRBD2. Germline CDR1 is MDHEN and CDR2 is SYDVKM. The V gene end was trimmed by 3 bases and the J gene end by 0 bases; junction bases not matched to a gene: 2. This CDR3 comprises 16 residues. In DNA, the CDR3 is TGTGCCAGCAGTTTCTGGACTAGCGGGAGCTCCTACGAGCAGTACTTC. Translation gives CASSFWTSGSSYEQYF.

V usage is TRBV27 and J usage is TRBJ2-7; 8 bases agree with TRBD1. The V gene's germline CDR1 is MNHEY and CDR2 SMNVEV (reference sequence). V was clipped by 5 bases and J by 3 bases; unmatched bases: 9. The CDR3 has 15 residues. The chain's CDR3 is CASSVLGTGNYEQYF. The CDR3 DNA reads TGTGCCAGCAGTGTGTTGGGGACAGGTAACTACGAGCAGTACTTC.

CDR3 DNA sequence: TGTGCCAGCAGTTCGCTAGGACAGCCGACTGGGGAGCTGTTTTTT. This codes for CASSSLGQPTGELFF. V usage is TRBV27 and J usage is TRBJ2-2; weak D call: TRBD1 (6 bases). Per germline, CDR1 MNHEY and CDR2 SMNVEV (reference sequence). V lost 4 bases to trimming and J lost 8 bases, with 17 bases between them. CDR3 size: 15 residues.

This chain connects TRBV25-1 to TRBJ2-3; tentative D call: TRBD2 (6 bases). Germline-derived CDR1 and CDR2 are MGHDK and SYGVNS. This CDR3 has 16 amino acids. The germline V and J ends were trimmed by 6 bases and 0 bases, with 16 bases remaining between them. The CDR3 region has the DNA TGTGCCAGCAGCAGGGTCGCGGGACGGAGCACAGATACGCAGTATTTT. Its protein is CASSRVAGRSTDTQYF.

The genes are TRBV10-3 and TRBJ1-4, with 7 bases lining up with TRBD1. The V gene's germline CDR1 is ENHRY and CDR2 SYGVKD. The junction had 4 bases not matched to a gene; V was cut back by 5 bases and J by 4 bases. This CDR3 is built from 14 residues. CDR3 sequence (DNA): TGTGCCATCAGTAGAGACAGGGATAATGAAAAACTGTTTTTT. It encodes CAISRDRDNEKLFF.

This chain links TRBV30 with TRBJ1-1; D might be TRBD1 (6 bases). The CDR3 extends over 12 amino acids. Per the germline V gene, CDR1 is GTSNPN and CDR2 is SVGIG (reference sequence). Deletions cut 8 bases from V and 0 bases from J, with 10 bases between. CDR3 nucleotides: TGTGCCAAACAGGGCATGAACACTGAAGCTTTCTTT. Protein sequence: CAKQGMNTEAFF.

This chain uses TRBV6-6 with TRBJ2-1; TRBD2 matches 11 bases. Germline V gives CDR1 MNHNY, CDR2 SVGAGI (reference sequence). V gave up 4 bases and J gave up 8 bases; unmatched junction bases: 7. This CDR3 is 15 amino acids long. CDR3 DNA sequence: TGTGCCAGCAGTTCCCGACTAGCGGGAAGGGATGAGCAGTTCTTC. Translated, it gives CASSSRLAGRDEQFF.

The rearrangement joins TRBV10-3 to TRBJ2-1; weak D call: TRBD2 (6 bases). The V end was cut by 11 bases, the J end by 7 bases, with 12 bases between. The CDR3 contains 11 residues. The germline V gene encodes CDR1 ENHRY and CDR2 SYGVKD. Here the CDR3 reads CAATSLNEQFF. The CDR3, as DNA: TGTGCCGCGACTAGTCTGAATGAGCAGTTCTTC.

This clone was detected only once. The V call is TRBV15, the J call TRBJ1-3, with a tentative D call TRBD1 (5 bases). Trimming stripped 1 base from V and 0 bases from J, with 13 bases between. In germline, CDR1 is LNHNV, CDR2 YYDKDF (reference sequence). The CDR3 spans 17 residues. In DNA form, the CDR3 reads TGTGCCACCAGCAGAGCTAAGGGACTGAACTCTGGAAACACCATATATTTT. Translating gives CATSRAKGLNSGNTIYF.

This clone occurred a few times. V usage is TRBV7-9 and J usage is TRBJ1-6, with a weak D call TRBD1 (5 bases). Germline V lookup: CDR1 SEHNR, CDR2 FQNEAQ (reference sequence). Trimming pared 5 bases from V and 0 bases from J, leaving 14 bases between. There are 17 residues in the CDR3. The CDR3 reads CASSPSLDSSYNSPLHF. The CDR3 DNA follows: TGTGCCAGCAGCCCATCTCTCGACAGCTCCTATAATTCACCCCTCCACTTT.

The V gene is TRBV29-1, the J gene TRBJ1-3; no clear D gene. Germline assignment: CDR1 SQVTM and CDR2 ANQGSEA. V was cut by 4 bases and J by 16 bases, with 17 bases left in between. The CDR3 spans 11 residues. The CDR3 reads CSVGVASESYF. CDR3 coding DNA: TGCAGCGTTGGTGTAGCCTCTGAGAGCTATTTT.